This T cell receptor beta chain came from a study of shared clonotypes between healthy human individuals. Per the germline V gene, CDR1 is MNHEY and CDR2 is SMNVEV (reference sequence). There are 12 residues in the CDR3. The germline V and J ends were trimmed by 5 bases and 5 bases, with 7 bases remaining between them. Method: immunoSEQ multiplex PCR; TCRdb's copy keeps in-frame clones and lacks some. The sample gives about 960,000 clones, roughly 72% of which show up once; about 1.5% is in the top ten. Of note for this clone: This sample includes further DNA sequences coding for the same CDR3.

V and J are TRBV27 and TRBJ2-1; no clear D. This clonotype was obtained from a man aged 18-30 years in good health. The sequenced material came from memory CD4+ T cells sorted from blood. Noted subset: CD45RA-negative fraction. In DNA, the CDR3 is TGTGCCAGCAGTCGAAGGAACAATGAGCAGTTCTTC. Protein sequence: CASSRRNNEQFF.